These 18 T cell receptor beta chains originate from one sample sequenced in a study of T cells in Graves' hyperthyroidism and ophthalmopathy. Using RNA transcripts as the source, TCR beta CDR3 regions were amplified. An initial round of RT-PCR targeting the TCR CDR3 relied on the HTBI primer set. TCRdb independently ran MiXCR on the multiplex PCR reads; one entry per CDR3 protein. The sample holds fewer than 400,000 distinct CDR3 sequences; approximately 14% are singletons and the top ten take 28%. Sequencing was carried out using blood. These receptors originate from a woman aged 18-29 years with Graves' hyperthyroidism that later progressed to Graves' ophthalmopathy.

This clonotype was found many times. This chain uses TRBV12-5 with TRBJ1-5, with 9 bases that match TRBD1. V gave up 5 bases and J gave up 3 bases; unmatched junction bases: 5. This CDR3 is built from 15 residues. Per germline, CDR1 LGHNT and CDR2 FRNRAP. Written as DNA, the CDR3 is TGTGCTAGTGGTGATGACAGGGGGAACAATCAGCCCCAGCATTTT. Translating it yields CASGDDRGNNQPQHF. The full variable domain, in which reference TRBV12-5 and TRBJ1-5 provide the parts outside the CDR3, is DARVTQTPRHKVTEMGQEVTMRCQPILGHNTVFWYRQTMMQGLELLAYFRNRAPLDDSGMPKDRFSAEMPDATLATLKIQPSEPRDSAVYFCASGDDRGNNQPQHFGDGTRLSIL.

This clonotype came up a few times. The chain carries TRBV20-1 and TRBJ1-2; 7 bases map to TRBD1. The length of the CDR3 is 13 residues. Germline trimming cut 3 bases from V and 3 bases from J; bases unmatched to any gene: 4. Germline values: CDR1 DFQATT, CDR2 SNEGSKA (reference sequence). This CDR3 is CSASQGVHYGYTF. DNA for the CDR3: TGCAGTGCTAGCCAGGGGGTTCACTATGGCTACACCTTC.

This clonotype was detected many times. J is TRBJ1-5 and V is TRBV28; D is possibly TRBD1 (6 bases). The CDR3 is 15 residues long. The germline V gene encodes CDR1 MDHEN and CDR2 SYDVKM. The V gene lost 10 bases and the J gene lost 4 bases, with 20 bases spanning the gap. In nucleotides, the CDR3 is TGTGCCAACATTAGGGGGGCTTGGGAAAATCAGCCCCAGCATTTT. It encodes CANIRGAWENQPQHF.

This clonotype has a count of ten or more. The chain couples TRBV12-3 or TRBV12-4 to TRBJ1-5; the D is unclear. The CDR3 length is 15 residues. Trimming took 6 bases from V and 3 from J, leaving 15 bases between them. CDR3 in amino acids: CASSSRPGYNQPQHF. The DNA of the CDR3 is TGTGCCAGCAGCTCCAGACCTGGGTACAATCAGCCCCAGCATTTT.

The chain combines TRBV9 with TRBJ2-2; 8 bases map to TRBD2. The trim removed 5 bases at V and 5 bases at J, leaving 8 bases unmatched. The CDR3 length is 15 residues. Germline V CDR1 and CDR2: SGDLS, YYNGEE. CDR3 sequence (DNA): TGTGCCAGCAGTCCTACTAGCGGAGATACCGGGGAGCTGTTTTTT. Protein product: CASSPTSGDTGELFF.

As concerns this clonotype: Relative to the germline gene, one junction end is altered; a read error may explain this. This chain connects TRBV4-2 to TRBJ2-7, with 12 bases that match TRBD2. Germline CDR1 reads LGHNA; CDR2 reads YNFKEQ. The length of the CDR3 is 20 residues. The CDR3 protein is CASSQDGASGRALGGYEQYF. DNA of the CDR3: TGTGCCAGCAGCCAAGATGGGGCTAGCGGGAGGGCCTTAGGTGGTTACGAGCAATACTTC.

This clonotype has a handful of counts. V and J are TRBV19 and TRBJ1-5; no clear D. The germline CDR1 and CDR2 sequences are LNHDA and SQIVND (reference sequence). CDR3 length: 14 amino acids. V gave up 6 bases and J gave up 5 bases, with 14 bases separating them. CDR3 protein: CASSAGVGYQPQHF. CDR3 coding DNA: TGTGCCAGTAGCGCTGGCGTGGGGTATCAGCCCCAGCATTTT.

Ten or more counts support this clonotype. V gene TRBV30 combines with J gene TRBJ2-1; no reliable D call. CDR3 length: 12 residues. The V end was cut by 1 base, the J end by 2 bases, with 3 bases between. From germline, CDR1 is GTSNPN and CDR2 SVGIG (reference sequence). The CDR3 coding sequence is TGTGCCTGGAGTGAGGCCTACAATGAGCAGTTCTTC. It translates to CAWSEAYNEQFF.

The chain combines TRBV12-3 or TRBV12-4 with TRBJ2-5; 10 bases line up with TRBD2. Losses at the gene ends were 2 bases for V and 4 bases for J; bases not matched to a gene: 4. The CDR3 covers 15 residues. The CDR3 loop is CASSLSLAGVETQYF. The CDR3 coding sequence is TGTGCCAGCAGTTTAAGCCTAGCGGGAGTAGAGACCCAGTACTTC.

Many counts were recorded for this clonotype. The CDR3 here is CASSLRLDTEAFF. CDR3 sequence (DNA): TGTGCCAGCAGCCTTAGACTGGACACTGAAGCTTTCTTT. This sequence joins TRBV7-9 and TRBJ1-1; no clear D gene. Germline V gives CDR1 SEHNR, CDR2 FQNEAQ (reference sequence). The CDR3 sequence is 13 residues long. V lost 5 bases and J 3 bases, leaving 10 bases between the germline ends.

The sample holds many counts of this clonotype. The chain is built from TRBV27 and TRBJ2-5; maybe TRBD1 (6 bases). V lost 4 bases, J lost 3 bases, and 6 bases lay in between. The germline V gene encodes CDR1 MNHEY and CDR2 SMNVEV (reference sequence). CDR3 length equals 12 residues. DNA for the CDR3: TGTGCCAGCAGTTCAGGGGAAGAGACCCAGTACTTC. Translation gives CASSSGEETQYF.

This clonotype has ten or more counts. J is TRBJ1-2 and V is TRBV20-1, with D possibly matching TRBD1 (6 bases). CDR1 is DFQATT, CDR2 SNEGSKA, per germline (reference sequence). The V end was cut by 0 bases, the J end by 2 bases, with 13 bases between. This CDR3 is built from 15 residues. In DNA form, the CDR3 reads TGCAGTGCTAGAGATTGGGACAAACCGAACTATGGCTACACCTTC. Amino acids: CSARDWDKPNYGYTF.

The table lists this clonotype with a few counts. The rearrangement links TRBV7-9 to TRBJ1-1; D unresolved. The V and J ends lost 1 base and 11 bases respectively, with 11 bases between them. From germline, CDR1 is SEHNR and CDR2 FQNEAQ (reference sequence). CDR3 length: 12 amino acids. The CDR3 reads CASSLGETRAFF. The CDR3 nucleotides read TGTGCCAGCAGCTTAGGTGAGACTAGGGCTTTCTTT.

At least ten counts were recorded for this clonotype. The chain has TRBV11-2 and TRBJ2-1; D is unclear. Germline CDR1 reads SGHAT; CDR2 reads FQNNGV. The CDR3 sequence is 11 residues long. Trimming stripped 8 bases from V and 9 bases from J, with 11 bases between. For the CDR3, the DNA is TGTGCCAGCTTCGCCTTGTCTGAGCAGTTCTTC. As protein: CASFALSEQFF.

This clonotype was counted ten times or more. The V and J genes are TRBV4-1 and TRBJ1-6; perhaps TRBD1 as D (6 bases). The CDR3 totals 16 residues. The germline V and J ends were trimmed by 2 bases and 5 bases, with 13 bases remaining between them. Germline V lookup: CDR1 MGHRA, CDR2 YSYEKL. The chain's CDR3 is CASSQSIRGNNSPLHF. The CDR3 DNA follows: TGCGCCAGCAGCCAATCGATCAGGGGAAATAATTCACCCCTCCACTTT.

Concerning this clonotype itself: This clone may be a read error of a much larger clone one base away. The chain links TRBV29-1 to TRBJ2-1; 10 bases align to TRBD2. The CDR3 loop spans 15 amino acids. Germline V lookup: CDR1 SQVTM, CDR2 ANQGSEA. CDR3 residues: CNVGAGGASYNEQFF. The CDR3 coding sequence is TGCAACGTCGGAGCGGGAGGGGCCTCCTACAATGAGCAGTTCTTC.

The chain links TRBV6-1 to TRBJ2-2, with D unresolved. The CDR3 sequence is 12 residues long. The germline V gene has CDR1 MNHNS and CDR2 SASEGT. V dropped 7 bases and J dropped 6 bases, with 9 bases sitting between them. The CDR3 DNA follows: TGTGCCAGCAACCGGCGGTCCGGGGAGCTGTTTTTT. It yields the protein CASNRRSGELFF.

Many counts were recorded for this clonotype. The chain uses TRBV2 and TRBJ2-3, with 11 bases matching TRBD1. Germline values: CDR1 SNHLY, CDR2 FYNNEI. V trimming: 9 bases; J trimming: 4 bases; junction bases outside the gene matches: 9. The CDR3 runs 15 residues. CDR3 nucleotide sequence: TGTGCCAGTAGCGGTGGGACAGGGGGATCAGATACGCAGTATTTT. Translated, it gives CASSGGTGGSDTQYF. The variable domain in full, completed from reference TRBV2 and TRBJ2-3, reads EPEVTQTPSHQVTQMGQEVILRCVPISNHLYFYWYRQILGQKVEFLVSFYNNEISEKSEIFDDQFSVERPDGSNFTLKIRSTKLEDSAMYFCASSGGTGGSDTQYFGPGTRLTVL.